This T cell receptor (beta chain) was sequenced in a study of control samples from healthy donors and cancer patients. Only in-frame clones appear in the TCRdb table, and some are missing; sequencing was by immunoSEQ multiplex PCR. Of 84,000 or so clones in the sample, roughly 84% were seen once. Germline CDR1 reads KGHSH; CDR2 reads LQKENI. This CDR3 has 14 amino acids. V lost 0 bases, J lost 5 bases, and 8 bases lay in between. The sequence derives from a man in his 60s with head and neck cancer. V is TRBV18 and J is TRBJ2-4; the D call may be TRBD1 or TRBD2 (5 bases each). The specimen sequenced was PBMCs. The CDR3 is CASSPPSGQNIQYF. CDR3 in DNA: TGTGCCAGCTCACCACCGTCGGGACAAAACATTCAGTACTTC.